Presented here are 16 T cell receptor beta chains from one specimen sequenced in a study of shared clonotypes between healthy human individuals. Positive CCR7 selection of CD45RO-negative cells yielded the naive CD8 cells, and terminally differentiated effector memory CD45RA+ cells were excluded. TCRdb keeps only in-frame clones here, not all; method: immunoSEQ multiplex PCR. The table records roughly 810,000 clones, approximately 96% of them present only once. The sequenced sample was naive CD8+ T cells sorted from blood. These receptors all stem from a man aged 25-45 years in good health.

The chain has TRBV29-1 and TRBJ2-2; TRBD2 aligns across 9 bases. Trimming removed 7 bases from V and 1 base from J; junction bases left unmatched: 4. The CDR3 has 14 amino acids. CDR1 is SQVTM and CDR2 is ANQGSEA in the germline V gene. Here the CDR3 DNA reads TGCAGCGGCAGGCGGGAGGGGAACACCGGGGAGCTGTTTTTT. Translation gives CSGRREGNTGELFF.

The V and J genes are TRBV7-9 and TRBJ2-7; TRBD1 matches at 7 bases. CDR3 size: 16 residues. Germline assignment: CDR1 SEHNR and CDR2 FQNEAQ (reference sequence). The V segment lost 1 base and the J segment 5 bases; nucleotides outside the gene matches: 11. The CDR3 sequence: CASSLDWETGIHEQYF. The CDR3, as DNA: TGTGCCAGCAGCTTAGATTGGGAGACAGGGATCCACGAGCAGTACTTC.

This sequence joins TRBV15 and TRBJ1-5, with a possible D match to TRBD1 (5 bases). The CDR3 totals 14 residues. Germline CDR1 LNHNV, CDR2 YYDKDF (reference sequence). The V and J ends lost 5 bases and 7 bases respectively, with 15 bases between them. Written as DNA, the CDR3 is TGTGCCACCAGCCCAGAAAGGGGTGGACAGCCCCAGCATTTT. Encoded protein: CATSPERGGQPQHF.

The chain recombines TRBV29-1 with TRBJ1-1; 7 bases match TRBD1. The junction had 8 bases not matched to a gene; V was cut back by 7 bases and J by 0 bases. This CDR3 contains 14 residues. Per germline, CDR1 SQVTM and CDR2 ANQGSEA. CDR3 amino acids: CSAADRDLNTEAFF. The CDR3, as DNA: TGCAGCGCCGCAGACAGGGACTTGAACACTGAAGCTTTCTTT.

This chain joins TRBV9 and TRBJ2-3, with D unclear. This CDR3 contains 11 residues. Between the trimmed V and J ends, which lost 4 bases and 6 bases, there was a span of 6 bases. Germline V gives CDR1 SGDLS, CDR2 YYNGEE. CDR3 loop: CASSFGDTQYF. CDR3 DNA: TGTGCCAGCAGCTTCGGGGATACGCAGTATTTT.

The chain combines TRBV7-9 with TRBJ1-2; D may be TRBD1 (6 bases). The CDR3 covers 16 residues. Deletions cut 5 bases from V and 9 bases from J, with 25 bases between. Germline lookup yields CDR1 SEHNR and CDR2 FQNEAQ (reference sequence). CDR3 protein: CASSPPPDSHLFSYTF. As DNA, the CDR3 is TGTGCCAGCAGCCCACCCCCGGACAGCCACCTATTCAGCTACACCTTC.

The rearrangement links TRBV6-4 to TRBJ2-1; 11 positions agree with TRBD2. The CDR3 spans 15 residues. V trimming: 2 bases; J trimming: 6 bases; junction bases outside the gene matches: 3. The germline gives CDR1 MRHNA, CDR2 SNTAGT. CDR3 sequence (DNA): TGTGCCAGCAGTGACACTAGCGGGAGCCGCAATGAGCAGTTCTTC. Translated: CASSDTSGSRNEQFF.

This sequence joins TRBV6-5 and TRBJ2-1, with D possibly matching TRBD1 (5 bases). V dropped 6 bases and J dropped 6 bases, with 12 bases sitting between them. This CDR3 is 13 amino acids long. Germline assignment: CDR1 MNHEY and CDR2 SVGAGI. CDR3 protein: CASRHQGFNEQFF. As DNA, the CDR3 is TGTGCCAGCAGACACCAGGGTTTCAATGAGCAGTTCTTC.

The genes are TRBV9 and TRBJ1-1; D call uncertain. The V end lost 3 bases, the J end lost 1 base, and 22 bases lay between the germline ends. CDR1 is SGDLS, CDR2 YYNGEE, per germline. The CDR3 consists of 18 residues. CDR3 nucleotide sequence: TGTGCCAGCAGCGCCCGCGTATCCGCCCCCACAGCGAACACTGAAGCTTTCTTT. Its protein product is CASSARVSAPTANTEAFF.

This chain links TRBV6-5 with TRBJ2-7; a possible D gene is TRBD2 (6 bases). The CDR3 runs to 14 residues. V shed 4 bases and J shed 1 base, with 11 bases lying between them. Germline CDR1 and CDR2: MNHEY and SVGAGI. DNA for the CDR3: TGTGCCAGCAGTTGGCGGGGCCCGTCCTACGAGCAGTACTTC. Encoded protein: CASSWRGPSYEQYF.

This clone appeared a single time. This chain uses TRBV28 with TRBJ2-7, with D possibly matching TRBD1 (6 bases). The CDR3 consists of 15 residues. Looked up from germline, CDR1 is MDHEN and CDR2 is SYDVKM. Deletions cut 6 bases from V and 3 bases from J, with 18 bases between. This CDR3 reads CASRDTGNVFYEQYF. In nucleotides, the CDR3 is TGTGCCAGCAGGGATACAGGGAACGTGTTCTACGAGCAGTACTTC. Supplemented by reference TRBV28 and TRBJ2-7, the full variable domain reads DVKVTQSSRYLVKRTGEKVFLECVQDMDHENMFWYRQDPGLGLRLIYFSYDVKMKEKGDIPEGYSVSREKKERFSLILESASTNQTSMYLCASRDTGNVFYEQYFGPGTRLTVT.

CDR3 nucleotide sequence: TGTGCCAGCAGCTTAGAATTCGGGGGCTCTAACTATGGCTACACCTTC. The encoded protein is CASSLEFGGSNYGYTF. The chain combines TRBV7-9 with TRBJ1-2, with TRBD1 as a possible D gene (6 bases). Germline CDR1 reads SEHNR; CDR2 reads FQNEAQ (reference sequence). This CDR3 has 16 residues. Trimming took 1 base from V and 0 from J, leaving 12 bases between them.

CDR3 loop: CASSPPMGGIVGAEAFF. CDR3 DNA sequence: TGTGCCAGTAGTCCTCCCATGGGGGGTATCGTCGGGGCTGAAGCTTTCTTT. V and J are TRBV19 and TRBJ1-1, with D possibly being TRBD1 (5 bases). This CDR3 has 17 residues. Germline V gene sequence: CDR1 LNHDA, CDR2 SQIVND (reference sequence). V lost 5 bases and J 6 bases, leaving 25 bases between the germline ends.

The rearrangement uses TRBV4-1 and TRBJ2-2; 9 positions agree with TRBD1. CDR1 MGHRA and CDR2 YSYEKL come from the germline V gene. With 5 bases clipped from V and 4 bases from J, the junction kept 2 bases outside the gene matches. The CDR3 contains 14 residues. This CDR3 reads CASSGDRATGELFF. CDR3 nucleotide sequence: TGCGCCAGCAGCGGGGACAGGGCCACCGGGGAGCTGTTTTTT.

The chain has TRBV7-9 and TRBJ2-2; 7 nucleotides align to TRBD2. There are 16 residues in the CDR3. Germline V CDR1 and CDR2: SEHNR, FQNEAQ (reference sequence). After removal of 0 bases from V and 1 base from J, the junction contained 2 bases not matched to a gene. The CDR3 reads CASSLAERENTGELFF. As DNA, the CDR3 is TGTGCCAGCAGCTTAGCCGAGCGGGAGAACACCGGGGAGCTGTTTTTT.

This clone came up once. The rearrangement links TRBV27 to TRBJ2-1, with 11 bases matching TRBD2. Germline CDR1 MNHEY, CDR2 SMNVEV (reference sequence). Trimming took 8 bases from V and 4 from J; bases not matched to a gene: 4. The CDR3 spans 14 residues. CDR3 sequence: CASARTSGYNEQFF. The CDR3 region has the DNA TGTGCCAGCGCAAGGACTAGCGGGTACAATGAGCAGTTCTTC.